This TCR beta chain is drawn from a study of OX40 agonist ivuxolimab in advanced cancers. Study summary: Dose-escalation patients suffered from hepatocellular carcinoma, melanoma, renal cell or head and neck cancer. Partial responses were recorded for three patients, including one with hepatocellular carcinoma and two with cutaneous melanoma.

Turning to this clone: What it recognizes is unknown.

Study-level findings and limits: The CD4+ and CD8+ T cells in the blood had expanded clonally by week 6 at 0.1 to 3.0 mg/kg.

Produced via immunoSEQ multiplex PCR; TCRdb's table is partial and in-frame only. The profile shows approximately 50,000 clones, approximately 86% of them singletons. The sequence derives from an adult with an advanced solid tumor such as melanoma, head and neck, liver or kidney cancer. The sample in question was CD4+ or CD8+ T cells sorted from blood, obtained in a trial of the OX40 agonist ivuxolimab.

The CDR3 sequence is CASSFPLGASTDTQYF. The CDR3 nucleotides are TGTGCCAGCAGTTTTCCCCTCGGCGCGAGCACAGATACGCAGTATTTT. The chain employs TRBV28 and TRBJ2-3; D uncertain. The germline V gene has CDR1 MDHEN and CDR2 SYDVKM. The CDR3 is made up of 16 amino acids. Trimming shortened V by 3 bases and J by 0 bases, and 13 bases separated the two germline ends.